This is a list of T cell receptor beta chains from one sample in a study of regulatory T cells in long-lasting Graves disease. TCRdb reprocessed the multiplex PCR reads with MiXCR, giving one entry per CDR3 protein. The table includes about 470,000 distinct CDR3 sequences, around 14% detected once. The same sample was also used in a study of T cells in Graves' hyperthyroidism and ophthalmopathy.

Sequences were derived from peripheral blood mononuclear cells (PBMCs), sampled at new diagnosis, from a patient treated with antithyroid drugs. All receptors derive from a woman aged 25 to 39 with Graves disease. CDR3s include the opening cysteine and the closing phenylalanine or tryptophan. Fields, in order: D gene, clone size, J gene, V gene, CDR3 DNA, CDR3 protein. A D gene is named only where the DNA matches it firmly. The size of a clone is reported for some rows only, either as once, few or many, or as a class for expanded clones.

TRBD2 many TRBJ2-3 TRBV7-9 TGTGCCAGCAGCTTAATGGTAGCGGGAGATACGCAGTATTTT CASSLMVAGDTQYF
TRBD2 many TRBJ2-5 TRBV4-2 TGTGCCAGCAGCCGGGAACTAGCGGGCGAGTACCAAGAGACCCAGTACTTC CASSRELAGEYQETQYF
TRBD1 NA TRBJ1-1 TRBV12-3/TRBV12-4 TGTGCCAGCACCTCCTGGACAGGGGGCAATACTATGAACACTGAAGCTTTCTTT CASTSWTGGNTMNTEAFF
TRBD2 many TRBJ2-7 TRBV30 TGTGCCTGTCGTCTAGCGGGCGGCTACGAGCAGTACTTC CACRLAGGYEQYF
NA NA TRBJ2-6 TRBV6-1 TGTGCCAGCGATCAGGGCCACTCTGGGGCCAACGTCCTGACTTTC CASDQGHSGANVLTF
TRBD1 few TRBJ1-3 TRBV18 TGTGCCAGCTCACCAGTCCGGGACAGAAATTTAGCTGGAAACACCATATATTTT CASSPVRDRNLAGNTIYF
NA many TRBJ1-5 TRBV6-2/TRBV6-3 TGTGCCAGCAGTCCCTCCCAACCAAGCAATCAGCCCCAGCATTTT CASSPSQPSNQPQHF
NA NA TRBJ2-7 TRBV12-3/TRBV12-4 TGTGCCAGCAGTTTTAATAGGGGCTCCTACGAGCAGTACTTC CASSFNRGSYEQYF
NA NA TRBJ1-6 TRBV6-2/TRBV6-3 TGTGCCAGCAGTTACAGGGGTAGGAATTCACCCCTCCACTTT CASSYRGRNSPLHF
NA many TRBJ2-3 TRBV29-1 TGCAGCGTTGTTAGAGGCACAGATACGCAGTATTTT CSVVRGTDTQYF
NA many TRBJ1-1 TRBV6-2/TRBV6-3 TGTGCCAGCAGTTACTCGAATGTTGCTGAAGCTTTCTTT CASSYSNVAEAFF
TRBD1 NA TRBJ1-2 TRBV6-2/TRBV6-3 TGTGCCAGCAGCGAGGGGGCTGAACTGTTATTC CASSEGAELLF
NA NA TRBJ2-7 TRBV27 TGTGCCAGCAGTTCACACCGAGAGGGCGAGCAGTACTTC CASSSHREGEQYF
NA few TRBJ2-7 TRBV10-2 TGCGCCAGCAGTGAGGTGGGGTACGAGCAGTACTTC CASSEVGYEQYF
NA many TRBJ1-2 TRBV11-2 TGTGCCAGCAGCGGTCGAGAGGGTCTGAGCTACACCTTC CASSGREGLSYTF
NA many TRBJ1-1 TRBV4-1 TGCGCCAGCCGCGTCCGGCAGGAGAACACTGAAGCTTTCTTT CASRVRQENTEAFF
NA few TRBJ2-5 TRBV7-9 TGTGCCAGCAGCGGGTCTGGGGGGGAGACCCAGTACTTC CASSGSGGETQYF